The 27 T cell receptor beta chains given below trace back to one sample, sequenced in a study of T cell responses to AZD1222 COVID-19 vaccine. The method was immunoSEQ multiplex PCR; TCRdb's version includes in-frame clones alone and lacks a portion of them. Of tens of thousands of clones detected, 86% appear once; the ten largest clones hold roughly 6%. The sample was peripheral blood, taken 28 days after the second AZD1222 dose. These TCRs come from an adult who received the AZD1222 COVID-19 vaccine.

This clone came up once. This rearrangement joins TRBV6-4 to TRBJ2-1; maybe TRBD2 (7 bases). Trimming stripped 0 bases from V and 8 bases from J, with 17 bases between. CDR1 and CDR2 from the germline V gene are MRHNA and SNTAGT. The CDR3 loop spans 16 amino acids. The CDR3 region is CASSDSATGGSHEQFF. DNA for the CDR3: TGTGCCAGCAGTGACTCGGCTACGGGGGGCAGCCATGAGCAGTTCTTC.

This chain uses TRBV6-2 or TRBV6-3 with TRBJ2-3; 9 bases agree with TRBD2. With 7 bases clipped from V and 8 bases from J, the junction kept 13 bases outside the gene matches. CDR3 length equals 15 residues. Germline CDR1 reads MNHEY; CDR2 reads SVGEGT. CDR3 in DNA: TGTGCCAGCACCCCAGGGATAGCGGGAGAGGGTACGCAGTATTTT. Protein product: CASTPGIAGEGTQYF.

The genes are TRBV7-2 and TRBJ2-3; no firm D call. Per germline, CDR1 SGHTA and CDR2 FQGNSA. CDR3 length: 13 amino acids. V was trimmed by 7 bases and J by 4 bases, leaving 12 bases between them. CDR3 DNA sequence: TGTGCCAGCAACACCCCCCCGGCAGATACGCAGTATTTT. Protein sequence: CASNTPPADTQYF.

The chain is built from TRBV27 and TRBJ2-7, with D unclear. The ends were cut back, 7 bases at V and 4 bases at J, with 11 bases in the middle. CDR1 MNHEY and CDR2 SMNVEV come from the germline V gene (reference sequence). This CDR3 is 12 amino acids long. DNA of the CDR3: TGTGCCAGCAAGGGCGATACATACGAGCAGTACTTC. Protein sequence: CASKGDTYEQYF.

This clone came up once. The V call is TRBV2, the J call TRBJ2-1; D not resolved. CDR3 length equals 13 residues. V gave up 1 base and J gave up 8 bases, with 9 bases separating them. Germline loops: CDR1 SNHLY, CDR2 FYNNEI. The CDR3 loop is CASSEDRVYEQFF. CDR3 DNA: TGTGCCAGCAGTGAAGATAGGGTTTATGAGCAGTTCTTC.

Of note for this clone: The same CDR3 is also encoded by other DNA sequences in this sample. This chain connects TRBV6-5 to TRBJ1-2; D uncertain. The CDR3 length is 15 residues. V was clipped by 4 bases and J by 2 bases, with 14 bases between them. The germline gives CDR1 MNHEY, CDR2 SVGAGI. The DNA for the CDR3 is TGTGCCAGCAGTTCCCCAGAACGAACCAACTATGGCTACACCTTC. Its translation is CASSSPERTNYGYTF.

This chain joins TRBV27 and TRBJ1-2; D call uncertain. The CDR3 sequence is 12 residues long. Trimming pared 8 bases from V and 5 bases from J, leaving 12 bases between. The germline gives CDR1 MNHEY, CDR2 SMNVEV (reference sequence). The CDR3 sequence is CASGGPFYGYTF. The CDR3 DNA sequence: TGTGCCAGCGGAGGTCCATTTTATGGCTACACCTTC.

This clone was observed once. The CDR3 sequence is CASNPSSATNEKLFF. The CDR3 nucleotides read TGTGCCAGCAATCCTAGTTCGGCAACTAATGAAAAACTGTTTTTT. This chain uses TRBV2 with TRBJ1-4; D unresolved. CDR1 is SNHLY and CDR2 is FYNNEI in the germline V gene. CDR3 length: 15 amino acids. V was shortened by 7 bases and J by 0 bases, with 12 bases between the two germline ends.

This sequence joins TRBV10-3 and TRBJ2-7, with 8 bases identical to TRBD1. CDR3 length: 13 residues. Germline V gene data show CDR1 as ENHRY and CDR2 as SYGVKD. Germline trimming cut 6 bases from V and 2 bases from J; bases unmatched to any gene: 3. The CDR3 sequence: CAIRTTGAYEQYF. In DNA form, the CDR3 reads TGTGCCATCAGAACGACAGGGGCCTACGAGCAGTACTTC.

The chain combines TRBV28 with TRBJ2-5; D is undetermined. Germline CDR1 is MDHEN and CDR2 is SYDVKM. This CDR3 is built from 11 residues. Trimming left V 5 bases short and J 2 bases short, with 3 bases between. This CDR3 reads CASSPQETQYF. The CDR3 region has the DNA TGTGCCAGCAGTCCACAAGAGACCCAGTACTTC.

The chain employs TRBV19 and TRBJ2-7; tentatively, D is TRBD1 or TRBD2 (6 bases each). The V end lost 7 bases, the J end lost 3 bases, and 13 bases lay between the germline ends. This CDR3 spans 13 amino acids. Germline V gene data show CDR1 as LNHDA and CDR2 as SQIVND (reference sequence). The CDR3 region is CASNEGGGYEQYF. The CDR3 region has the DNA TGTGCCAGTAACGAGGGGGGAGGCTACGAGCAGTACTTC.

This clone was seen a few times. The CDR3, as DNA: TGTGCCAGCTCCGGGGGAATTAATGAAAAACTGTTTTTT. Amino acids: CASSGGINEKLFF. The chain combines TRBV18 with TRBJ1-4, with a tentative D call TRBD1 (5 bases). The CDR3 spans 13 residues. Trimming cost V 6 bases and J 4 bases, with 9 bases left between them. The germline V gene has CDR1 KGHSH and CDR2 LQKENI. Looking up the rest from reference TRBV18 and TRBJ1-4 gives the full variable domain: NAGVMQNPRHLVRRRGQEARLRCSPMKGHSHVYWYRQLPEEGLKFMVYLQKENIIDESGMPKERFSAEFPKEGPSILRIQQVVRGDSAAYFCASSGGINEKLFFGSGTQLSVL.

This chain connects TRBV2 to TRBJ2-3, with 12 bases identical to TRBD2. This CDR3 contains 16 residues. The ends lost 4 bases at V and 5 bases at J; junction bases unmatched: 7. CDR1 and CDR2 from the germline V gene are SNHLY and FYNNEI. The CDR3, as DNA: TGTGCCAGCAGTGTCCGACTAGCGGGAGTAGGAGATACGCAGTATTTT. It is translated as CASSVRLAGVGDTQYF.

J is TRBJ1-6 and V is TRBV18; 9 bases map to TRBD1. The CDR3 sequence is 18 residues long. V gave up 5 bases and J gave up 3 bases; unmatched junction bases: 11. Germline values: CDR1 KGHSH, CDR2 LQKENI. The CDR3 coding sequence is TGTGCCAGCTCAACAGGACTCCCGGGACAGGGCTATAATTCACCCCTCCACTTT. Translated, it gives CASSTGLPGQGYNSPLHF.

The genes are TRBV7-2 and TRBJ2-1; 10 bases fit TRBD2. V shed 1 base, J shed 6 bases, and the junction held 6 bases outside the gene matches. Germline CDR1 reads SGHTA; CDR2 reads FQGNSA. This CDR3 is 16 amino acids long. The CDR3 DNA is TGTGCCAGCAGCTTAGTCGGGACTAGCGTTTCCAATGAGCAGTTCTTC. Protein: CASSLVGTSVSNEQFF.

The CDR3 DNA reads as TGTGCCAGCTCTCAGAACACTGAAGCTTTCTTT. Translation gives CASSQNTEAFF. V is TRBV7-9 and J is TRBJ1-1, with D uncertain. This CDR3 contains 11 residues. Trimming took off 8 bases at V and 1 base at J, with 5 bases between the two ends. Per the germline V gene, CDR1 is SEHNR and CDR2 is FQNEAQ (reference sequence).

The rearrangement links TRBV4-2 to TRBJ1-4; the D gene is possibly TRBD1 (6 bases). There are 15 residues in the CDR3. Trimming removed 0 bases from V and 8 bases from J, with 13 bases in between. CDR1 is LGHNA, CDR2 YNFKEQ, per germline. CDR3 amino acids: CASSQEWGQGEKLFF. CDR3 DNA sequence: TGTGCCAGCAGCCAAGAGTGGGGGCAGGGCGAAAAACTGTTTTTT.

The chain carries TRBV7-8 and TRBJ2-3; 8 bases are shared with TRBD2. With 3 bases clipped from V and 3 bases from J, the junction kept 11 bases outside the gene matches. Per germline, CDR1 SGHVS and CDR2 FQNEAQ. The CDR3 loop spans 17 amino acids. The CDR3 DNA follows: TGTGCCAGCAGCTTCTACACTAGCGGTAGGGGGACAGATACGCAGTATTTT. Translating gives CASSFYTSGRGTDTQYF.

In this sample, this clone turned up a few times. The rearrangement links TRBV6-1 to TRBJ2-5; D might be TRBD1 (6 bases). Germline V CDR1 and CDR2: MNHNS, SASEGT. V dropped 0 bases and J dropped 4 bases, with 18 bases sitting between them. This CDR3 comprises 17 residues. The chain's CDR3 is CASSEALAGAGGETQYF. CDR3 DNA sequence: TGTGCCAGCAGTGAAGCATTGGCAGGGGCGGGTGGAGAGACCCAGTACTTC.

CDR3 bases: TGCGCCAGCAGCAAGACAGGGGATCAAGAGACCCAGTACTTC. Its protein is CASSKTGDQETQYF. The chain is built from TRBV5-1 and TRBJ2-5; 8 positions match TRBD1. This CDR3 region has 14 residues. The V gene's germline CDR1 is SGHRS and CDR2 YFSETQ. J was trimmed by 2 bases and V by 4 bases; bases with no gene match: 4.

This sequence joins TRBV4-3 and TRBJ2-7; 7 bases fit TRBD1. With 5 bases clipped from V and 2 bases from J, the junction kept 6 bases outside the gene matches. Germline-derived CDR1 and CDR2 are LGHNA and YSLEER. CDR3 length equals 14 residues. CDR3 bases: TGCGCCAGCAGCACGCAAACAGGGGCCTACGAGCAGTACTTC. This codes for CASSTQTGAYEQYF.

The chain has TRBV7-9 and TRBJ1-4; 8 positions match TRBD1. The CDR3 runs to 14 residues. J lost 8 bases, V lost 2 bases, and 4 bases had no gene match. The germline gives CDR1 SEHNR, CDR2 FQNEAQ (reference sequence). The CDR3 sequence: CASSLMTGEEKLFF. In DNA form, the CDR3 reads TGTGCCAGCAGCTTAATGACAGGGGAGGAAAAACTGTTTTTT.

The chain uses TRBV5-1 and TRBJ2-7; 12 bases are shared with TRBD1. The germline gives CDR1 SGHRS, CDR2 YFSETQ. The CDR3 is 15 amino acids. The trim removed 3 bases at V and 6 bases at J, leaving 7 bases unmatched. The CDR3 sequence is CASSSPGQGALEQYF. CDR3 bases: TGCGCCAGCAGCTCCCCGGGACAGGGGGCCCTCGAGCAGTACTTC.

The V gene is TRBV7-8, the J gene TRBJ2-7, with D tentatively TRBD2 (7 bases). From germline, CDR1 is SGHVS and CDR2 FQNEAQ. The V end was cut by 0 bases, the J end by 9 bases, with 24 bases between. The CDR3 totals 17 residues. This CDR3 reads CASSLAGADTSAGGQYF. The CDR3 DNA sequence: TGTGCCAGCAGCTTAGCGGGGGCCGATACTAGCGCCGGGGGGCAGTACTTC.

The chain has TRBV19 and TRBJ2-1; 12 bases fit TRBD2. From germline, CDR1 is LNHDA and CDR2 SQIVND (reference sequence). Germline trimming cut 3 bases from V and 9 bases from J; bases unmatched to any gene: 6. The CDR3 consists of 15 residues. CDR3 region: CASSMTSGSSGEQFF. In nucleotides, the CDR3 is TGTGCCAGTAGTATGACTAGCGGGAGTTCAGGTGAGCAGTTCTTC.

The chain employs TRBV10-3 and TRBJ2-3; possible D gene TRBD1, 5 bases. The CDR3 extends over 14 amino acids. The germline V gene encodes CDR1 ENHRY and CDR2 SYGVKD. V was pared by 0 bases and J by 6 bases, with 10 bases between. In DNA form, the CDR3 reads TGTGCCATCAGTGAGTCCCAGGGAAGGGATACGCAGTATTTT. Its translation is CAISESQGRDTQYF.

The CDR3 coding sequence is TGTGCCAGCAGCGCACAGACAGCAGCGGGCACTGAAGCTTTCTTT. This translates into CASSAQTAAGTEAFF. The chain recombines TRBV14 with TRBJ1-1; TRBD1 might be the D (5 bases). Germline V gene sequence: CDR1 SGHDN, CDR2 FVKESK. The ends were cut back, 5 bases at V and 4 bases at J, with 17 bases in the middle. The CDR3 is 15 residues long.